This T cell receptor beta chain originates from a study of blood T cells in healthy people across ages. The authors ran a second PCR of 7 to 11 cycles using a sample-barcoded 5' primer and a J-beta primer mix. Tags on each cDNA molecule came from a template-switch adaptor with 12 random nucleotides. TCRdb re-called the 5' RACE reads through MiXCR, storing one row per CDR3 protein. Of approximately 800,000 distinct CDR3 sequences in the sample, 62% were seen once. From germline, CDR1 is SEHNR and CDR2 FQNEAQ (reference sequence). CDR3 length equals 15 residues. Germline trimming cut 5 bases from V and 2 bases from J; bases unmatched to any gene: 4.

The source of this sequence is a man aged 25 to 40 in good health. The rearrangement uses TRBV7-9 and TRBJ2-4; 9 bases are shared with TRBD1. The sequenced sample was blood. The CDR3 sequence: CASSRQGETKNIQYF. CDR3 DNA sequence: TGTGCCAGCAGCCGACAGGGGGAAACCAAAAACATTCAGTACTTC.